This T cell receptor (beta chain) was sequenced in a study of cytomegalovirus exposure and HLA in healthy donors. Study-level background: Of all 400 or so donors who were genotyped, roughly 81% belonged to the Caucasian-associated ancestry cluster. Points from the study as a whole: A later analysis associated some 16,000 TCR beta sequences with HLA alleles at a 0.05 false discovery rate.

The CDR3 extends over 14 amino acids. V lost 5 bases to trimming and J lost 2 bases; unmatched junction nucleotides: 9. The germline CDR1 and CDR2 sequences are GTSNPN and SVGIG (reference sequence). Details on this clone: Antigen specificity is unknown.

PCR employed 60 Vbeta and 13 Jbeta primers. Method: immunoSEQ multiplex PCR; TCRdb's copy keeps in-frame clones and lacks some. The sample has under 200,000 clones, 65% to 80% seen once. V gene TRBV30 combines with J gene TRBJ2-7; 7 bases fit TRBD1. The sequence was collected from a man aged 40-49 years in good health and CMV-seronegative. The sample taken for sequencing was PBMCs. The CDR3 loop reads CAWARDSLAYEQYF. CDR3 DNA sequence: TGTGCCTGGGCAAGGGACAGCTTGGCCTACGAGCAGTACTTC.